A single T cell receptor beta chain is shown here with its context. What it recognizes is unknown. The sample belongs to a study of shared clonotypes between healthy human individuals. Study findings and constraints: The generation probabilities recorded for non-shared clonotypes fell below those of clonotypes shared by all four donors.

The germline V gene encodes CDR1 MNHEY and CDR2 SMNVEV (reference sequence). The V end lost 7 bases, the J end lost 2 bases, and 12 bases lay between the germline ends. The CDR3 contains 13 residues. Naive CD8 isolation took CD45RO-negative cells positively selected for CCR7 and excluded terminally differentiated effector memory CD45RA+ cells. Libraries were prepared by immunoSEQ multiplex PCR; TCRdb keeps only in-frame clonotypes and omits some of them. The data show around 580,000 clones, 95% to 98% seen once. This clonotype originated in a man aged 25 to 45 in good health. The chain carries TRBV27 and TRBJ2-7; D possibly corresponds to TRBD2 (6 bases). Material for sequencing was naive CD8+ T cells sorted from blood. The CDR3 is CASISGTTYEQYF. The DNA of the CDR3 is TGTGCCAGCATTAGCGGCACTACCTACGAGCAGTACTTC.